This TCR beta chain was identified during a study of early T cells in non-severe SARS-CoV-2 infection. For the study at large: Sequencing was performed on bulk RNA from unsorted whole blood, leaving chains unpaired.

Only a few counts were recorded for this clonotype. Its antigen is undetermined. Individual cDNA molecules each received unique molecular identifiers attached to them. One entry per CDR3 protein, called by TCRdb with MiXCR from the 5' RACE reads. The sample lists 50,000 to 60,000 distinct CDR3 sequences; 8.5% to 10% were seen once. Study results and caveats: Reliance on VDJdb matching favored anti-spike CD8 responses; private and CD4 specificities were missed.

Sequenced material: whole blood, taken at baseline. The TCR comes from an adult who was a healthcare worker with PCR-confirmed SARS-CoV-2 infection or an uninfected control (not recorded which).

For the CDR3, the DNA is TGCGCCAGCAGCCAAGATGTTACGTTTGGCAACTACGAGCAGTACTTC. Protein: CASSQDVTFGNYEQYF. The V gene is TRBV4-1, the J gene TRBJ2-7, with unresolved D. Germline CDR1 and CDR2: MGHRA and YSYEKL. This CDR3 comprises 16 residues. V was shortened by 0 bases and J by 3 bases, with 15 bases between the two germline ends.